This is a list of T cell receptor beta chains from one sample in a study of beta chain features in type 1 diabetes. The repertoire was sequenced with immunoSEQ multiplex PCR; TCRdb's copy has only in-frame clones and lacks some. The sample holds fewer than 350,000 clones, 7.5% to 9.5% seen once. The sequenced material came from central memory CD4+ T cells from blood. These receptor sequences come from a woman aged 18-30 years in good health. Each CDR3 is given with its conserved first and last residue.

V gene: TRBV6-5
CDR3 protein: CASRDLTNYGYTF

V gene: TRBV28
CDR3 protein: CASSPFRGEAFPLHF

V gene: TRBV29-1
CDR3 protein: CSVSDGTANEKLFF

V gene: TRBV5-1
CDR3 protein: CASSDEVSGANVLTF

V gene: TRBV7-3
CDR3 protein: CASSQTGSTDTQYF

V gene: TRBV29-1
CDR3 protein: CSVGDRGGAFF

V gene: TRBV6-1
CDR3 protein: CASSEAGTGSYEQYF

V gene: TRBV5-1
CDR3 protein: CASTKGGSYNEQFF

V gene: TRBV19
CDR3 protein: CASSQGHGTF

V gene: TRBV4-3
CDR3 protein: CASSQDRTASGSYEQYF

V gene: TRBV14
CDR3 protein: CASSQDLLAGYTQYF

V gene: TRBV29-1
CDR3 protein: CSGEGSGGLNEQFF

V gene: TRBV2
CDR3 protein: CANAPGRLNTEAFF

V gene: TRBV27
CDR3 protein: CASRPLQGSSYNEQFF

V gene: TRBV7-8
CDR3 protein: CASSLTLQSLSEAFF

V gene: TRBV7-9
CDR3 protein: CASTRGETAYEQYF

V gene: TRBV4-1
CDR3 protein: CASSQPRQGIGGYTF

V gene: TRBV7-9
CDR3 protein: CASDRDRGTGANVLTF

V gene: TRBV2
CDR3 protein: CASRSDRGDSPLHF

V gene: TRBV7-3
CDR3 protein: CASSLTGNSYNEQFF

V gene: TRBV27
CDR3 protein: CASSTGGSSRPYGYTF

V gene: TRBV5-1
CDR3 protein: CASSSTPGETQYF

V gene: TRBV21-1
CDR3 protein: CASSNPGLPYNEQFF

V gene: TRBV7-2
CDR3 protein: CASSAFPNEKLFF

V gene: TRBV28
CDR3 protein: CASRVGVTDTQYF

V gene: TRBV7-2
CDR3 protein: CASSSTRQRGHFGNTIYF

V gene: TRBV6-5
CDR3 protein: CATRTGGSGANVLTF

V gene: TRBV18
CDR3 protein: CASSSAGVTGELFF

V gene: TRBV9
CDR3 protein: CASSVGPLDLMELFF

V gene: TRBV5-1
CDR3 protein: CASSPGQGTGYF

V gene: TRBV11-3
CDR3 protein: CASSWGQYNEQFF

V gene: TRBV5-1
CDR3 protein: CASSLVVADEQFF

V gene: TRBV7-9
CDR3 protein: CASSRTSGRLSTDTQYF

V gene: TRBV7-8
CDR3 protein: CASSFYRDSQETQYF

V gene: TRBV6-6
CDR3 protein: CASSRVAGGTDTQYF

V gene: TRBV5-4
CDR3 protein: CASSPKNTGDTGELFF

V gene: TRBV2
CDR3 protein: CASSAPPGQGGLRTYNEQFF